The sequence of this T cell receptor beta chain was determined in a study of T cell responses to AZD1222 COVID-19 vaccine. Germline V gene lookup returns CDR1 KGHDR and CDR2 SFDVKD. Trimming removed 7 bases at V and 1 base at J, with 9 bases between. CDR3 length: 13 residues. Findings and limits, study-wide: Compared with day 0, the breadth and depth of the Spike-specific TCR repertoire rose significantly after two doses of AZD1222. Among the donors, most were white British and more were female, and clonal diversity was possibly underestimated.

Generated by immunoSEQ multiplex PCR, the TCRdb table keeps only in-frame clones and is missing some. The sample comprises roughly 80,000 clones, around nine tenths of which are singletons, and roughly 4.8% rests with the top ten. Note on this clone: Its target is not known.

The rearrangement uses TRBV24-1 and TRBJ1-1; no clear D gene. The sample here was peripheral blood, taken on day 0 of MenACWY control vaccination. This sequence was found in an adult in good health. CDR3 protein: CATRQDPNTEAFF. The CDR3 region has the DNA TGTGCCACCAGGCAGGATCCGAACACTGAAGCTTTCTTT.